The clone carrying this T cell receptor (beta chain) was counted once. Its antigen is still unknown. Peripheral blood, about 9.8 milliliters per donor, was collected. The data derive from a study of blood T cells in healthy people across ages. Study summary: Using template switching, researchers captured about one barcoded beta molecule for each two T cells. Study-wide results and caveats: Unknown donor CMV status possibly confounded expanded clonotype changes. While age rose, TCR beta diversity per million T cells dropped in a roughly linear way.

This CDR3 has 17 amino acids. The J segment lost 2 bases and the V segment lost 4 bases, leaving 12 bases of the junction unmatched. The germline V gene has CDR1 LGHDT and CDR2 YNNKEL (reference sequence). For the second PCR, which ran for about 6 to 11 cycles, a sample-barcoded 5' primer and a J-beta primer mix were used. TCRdb re-called the 5' RACE reads through MiXCR, storing one row per CDR3 protein. The sample gives roughly 900,000 distinct CDR3 sequences, 29% of which show up once; 15% to 20% is in the top ten. V usage is TRBV3-1 and J usage is TRBJ2-7; 9 bases are a match to TRBD1. The receptor was isolated from a woman aged 80 or over in good health. The sequenced material came from blood. CDR3 in DNA: TGTGCCAGCAGCCTACAGGGGGCTGGCGGGAGTACCTACGAGCAGTACTTC. Translated, it gives CASSLQGAGGSTYEQYF.